This TCR beta chain came from a study of blood T cell repertoires in COVID-19. About the study: Acute and convalescent COVID-19 specimens originated in the United States, Italy and Spain.

It was during active infection that Seattle patients were enrolled and then longitudinally followed. Looked up from germline, CDR1 is SGHAT and CDR2 is FQNNGV. Deletions cut 5 bases from V and 11 bases from J, with 24 bases between. The CDR3 has 15 residues. The table came from immunoSEQ multiplex PCR; TCRdb's copy has only in-frame clones and leaves some out. The table records some 130,000 clones, about 89% of them present only once. The material sequenced was peripheral blood. The TCR sequence derives from a man aged 55 to 70 with COVID-19, enrolled during active disease. This chain joins TRBV11-2 and TRBJ2-5; D is perhaps TRBD2 (6 bases). Here the CDR3 reads CASSRGTRNGVSQYF. For the CDR3, the DNA is TGTGCCAGCAGCCGCGGGACTCGAAATGGGGTTAGTCAGTACTTC.